This T cell receptor beta chain was captured by sequencing in a study of T cells in Graves' hyperthyroidism and ophthalmopathy. The table lists this clonotype with many counts. Amplification targeted TCR beta CDR3 regions from RNA transcripts. The HTBI primer set was used in a first-round RT-PCR of the TCR CDR3. From the multiplex PCR reads, TCRdb called clonotypes with MiXCR, one entry per CDR3 protein. Of 550,000 to 650,000 distinct CDR3 sequences in the sample, roughly 13% were seen once. The V end lost 6 bases, the J end lost 7 bases, and 24 bases lay between the germline ends. Looked up from germline, CDR1 is PRHDT and CDR2 is FYEKMQ (reference sequence). The CDR3 sequence is 16 residues long.

The J gene is TRBJ1-2, the V gene TRBV13; TRBD1 is a possible D gene (6 bases). The sequenced material came from blood. The receptor was isolated from a woman aged 25 to 39 with Graves' hyperthyroidism that later progressed to Graves' ophthalmopathy. CDR3 sequence (DNA): TGTGCCAGCAGTCCCAGGACAGAGCACCTATCGGGTGGCTACACCTTC. This codes for CASSPRTEHLSGGYTF.